The clone carrying this T cell receptor beta chain was observed many times. Antigen unknown. The data are from a study of neurological immune-mediated disorders. Regarding the study as a whole: No sharing of CDR3 amino acid sequences was observed among expanded clones across subjects, suggesting private repertoires in all groups.

Time point denoted: technical triplicate 3. The cell input for sorted libraries was more than 750,000, and those cells were CD4+ or CD8+ T cells. The cDNA was synthesized by 5'RACE incorporating 10-nucleotide random UMIs. A single record per CDR3 protein comes from TCRdb applying MiXCR to the 5' RACE reads. The sample shows some 30,000 distinct CDR3 sequences, about 16% of them seen only once. The source material was CD4+ T cells from blood. The source is a female donor with HTLV-1-associated myelopathy (HAM/TSP).

The CDR3 coding sequence is TGTGCCAGCAGCTTAAGGTTCGAGAACTCCGGGGCCAACGTCCTGACTTTC. Its protein product is CASSLRFENSGANVLTF. J is TRBJ2-6 and V is TRBV7-2; D is ambiguous. This CDR3 has 17 amino acids. Germline lookup yields CDR1 SGHTA and CDR2 FQGNSA. V lost 2 bases to trimming and J lost 4 bases, with 15 bases between them.